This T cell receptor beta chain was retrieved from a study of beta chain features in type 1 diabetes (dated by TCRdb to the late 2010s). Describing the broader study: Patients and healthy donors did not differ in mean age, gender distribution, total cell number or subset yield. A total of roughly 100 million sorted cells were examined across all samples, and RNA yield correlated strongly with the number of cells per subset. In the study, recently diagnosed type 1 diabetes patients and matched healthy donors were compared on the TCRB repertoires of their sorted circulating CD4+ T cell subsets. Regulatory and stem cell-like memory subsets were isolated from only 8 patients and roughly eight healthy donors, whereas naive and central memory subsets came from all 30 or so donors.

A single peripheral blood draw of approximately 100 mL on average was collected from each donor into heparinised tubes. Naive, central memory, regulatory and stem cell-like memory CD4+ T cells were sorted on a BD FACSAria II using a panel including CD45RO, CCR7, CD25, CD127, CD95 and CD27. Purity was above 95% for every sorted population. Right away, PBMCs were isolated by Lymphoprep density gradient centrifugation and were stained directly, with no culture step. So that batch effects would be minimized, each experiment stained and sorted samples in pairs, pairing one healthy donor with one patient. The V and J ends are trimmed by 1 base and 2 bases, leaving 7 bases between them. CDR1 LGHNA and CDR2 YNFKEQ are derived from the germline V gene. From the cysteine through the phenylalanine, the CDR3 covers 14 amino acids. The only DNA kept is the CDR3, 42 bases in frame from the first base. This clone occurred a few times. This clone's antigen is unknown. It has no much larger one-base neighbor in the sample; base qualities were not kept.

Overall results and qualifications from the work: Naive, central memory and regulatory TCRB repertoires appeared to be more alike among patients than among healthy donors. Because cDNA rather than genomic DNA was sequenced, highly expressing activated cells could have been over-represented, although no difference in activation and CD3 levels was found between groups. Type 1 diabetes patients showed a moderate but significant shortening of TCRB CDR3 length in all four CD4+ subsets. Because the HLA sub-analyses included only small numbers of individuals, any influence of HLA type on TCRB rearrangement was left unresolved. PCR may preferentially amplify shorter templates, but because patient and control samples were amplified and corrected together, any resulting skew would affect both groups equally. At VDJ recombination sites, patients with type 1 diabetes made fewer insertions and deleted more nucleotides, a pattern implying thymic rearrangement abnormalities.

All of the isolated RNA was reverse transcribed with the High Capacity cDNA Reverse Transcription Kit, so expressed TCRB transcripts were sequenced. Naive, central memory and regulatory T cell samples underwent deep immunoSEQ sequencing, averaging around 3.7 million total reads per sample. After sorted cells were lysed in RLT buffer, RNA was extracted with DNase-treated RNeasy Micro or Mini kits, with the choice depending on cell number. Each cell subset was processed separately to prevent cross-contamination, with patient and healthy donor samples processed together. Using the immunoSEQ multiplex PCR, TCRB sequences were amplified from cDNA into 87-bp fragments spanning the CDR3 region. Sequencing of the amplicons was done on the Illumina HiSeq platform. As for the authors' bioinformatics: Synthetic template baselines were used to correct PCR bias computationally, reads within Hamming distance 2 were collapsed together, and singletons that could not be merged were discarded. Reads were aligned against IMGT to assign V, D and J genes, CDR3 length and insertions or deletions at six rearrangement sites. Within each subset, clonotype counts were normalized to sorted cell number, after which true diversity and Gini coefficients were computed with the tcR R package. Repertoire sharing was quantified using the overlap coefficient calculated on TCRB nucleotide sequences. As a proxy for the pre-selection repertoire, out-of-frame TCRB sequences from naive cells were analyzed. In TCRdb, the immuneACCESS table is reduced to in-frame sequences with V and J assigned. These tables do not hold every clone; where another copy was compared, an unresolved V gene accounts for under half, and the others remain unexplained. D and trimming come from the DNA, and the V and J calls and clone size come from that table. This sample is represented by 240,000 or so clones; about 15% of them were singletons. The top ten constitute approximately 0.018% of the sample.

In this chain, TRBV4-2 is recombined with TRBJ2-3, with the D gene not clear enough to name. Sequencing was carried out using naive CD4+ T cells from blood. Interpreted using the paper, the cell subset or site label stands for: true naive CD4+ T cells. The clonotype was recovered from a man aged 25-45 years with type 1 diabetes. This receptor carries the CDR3 CASSQGPPTDTQYF. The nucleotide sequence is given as TGTGCCAGCAGCCAAGGGCCCCCCACAGATACGCAGTATTTT.